This TCR beta chain was identified in a study of T cell clonality in common variable immunodeficiency. Study-level points and caveats: Fewer TCRbeta clones were shared among CVID subjects than controls. Reportedly, TCR beta sequences from common variable immunodeficiency showed fewer deletions and N-nucleotide insertions.

This clone was detected only a few times. Its antigen is unidentified. The read comes to an end 3 residues before the CDR3 does, leaving the germline J gene to fill in the end. Using immunoSEQ multiplex PCR, the repertoire was profiled, and TCRdb retains in-frame clones only, with some absent. Observed in the sample are 8,500 to 13,000 clones, none of them singletons. The CDR3 totals 16 residues. Germline loops: CDR1 SGHRS, CDR2 YFSETQ. J gave up 4 bases and V 3 bases, and 9 bases lay outside the gene matches. All CVID subjects were on immunoglobulin replacement for at least one year. No CVID subject was ill or on immunomodulatory drugs when sampled.

Sequencing was done on a sample of peripheral blood mononuclear cells. The V gene is TRBV5-1, the J gene TRBJ2-1; 8 bases fit TRBD1. The sequence derives from a human donor with common variable immunodeficiency. CDR3 in amino acids: CASSSVTGDGYNEQFF. The part of the CDR3 DNA that was read is TGCGCCAGCAGCTCGGTGACAGGGGACGGATACAATGAG.